This T cell receptor (beta chain) was sequenced in a study of T cell repertoires in cytomegalovirus infection. The wider study: Matching HLA type, along with CMV infection, was indicated by public TCR beta signatures.

TCRdb used MiXCR to reprocess the reads, holding one entry per CDR3 protein. In the table there are around 350,000 distinct CDR3 sequences, roughly 20% of which are singletons. V lost 10 bases and J lost 7, with 32 bases in between. The CDR3 covers 17 residues. Germline V lookup: CDR1 MNHEY, CDR2 SMNVEV (reference sequence). The J gene is TRBJ2-7, the V gene TRBV27, with a weak D call TRBD1 (6 bases). This TCR came from a human donor in good health (CMV status not recorded). Some clones in this sample may be carry-over from other donors' samples. Material for sequencing was PBMCs. The CDR3: CATVQASRDGTRGEQYF. CDR3 DNA sequence: TGTGCCACCGTGCAAGCATCTCGGGACGGGACAAGAGGAGAGCAGTACTTC.